This T cell receptor (beta chain) was sequenced in a study of sequential checkpoint blockade in melanoma. Looking at the study overall: After nivolumab or ipilimumab alone, some 22 patients had week-13 rebiopsies.

Clones were sequenced by immunoSEQ multiplex PCR, and TCRdb holds only the in-frame ones, with some missing. The data show about 22,000 clones, around 27% seen once. Described treatment: randomized to nivolumab then ipilimumab (arm A) or the reverse (arm B). Trimming removed 7 bases from V and 0 bases from J, with 10 bases in between. Germline CDR1 is MDHEN and CDR2 is SYDVKM. This CDR3 is built from 14 residues. Sequenced material: tumor tissue (inferred from file names), taken from a patient given nivolumab and ipilimumab in sequence. This chain joins TRBV28 and TRBJ1-3; no clear D gene. The source is a human donor with melanoma. For the CDR3, the DNA is TGTGCCAGCATTCCCATGCTCTCTGGAAACACCATATATTTT. It translates to CASIPMLSGNTIYF.